Listed below are T cell receptor beta chains from one sample, sequenced in a study of T cells in Graves' hyperthyroidism and ophthalmopathy. TCRdb reanalysed the multiplex PCR reads using MiXCR and keeps one entry per CDR3 protein. The sample contains 480,000 or so distinct CDR3 sequences, over 13% of which appear only once. The sample was blood. All receptors come from a woman younger than 30 with Graves' hyperthyroidism. Both conserved end residues are part of each CDR3. D genes are given only for firm matches. The size of a clone is reported for some rows only, either as once, few or many, or as a class for expanded clones.

D gene: .; clone size: .; CDR3 length: 13; J gene: TRBJ2-2; V gene: TRBV27; CDR3 DNA: TGTGCCAGCCTGTTTAGGGCAGGCGGGGAGCTGTTTTTT; CDR3 protein: CASLFRAGGELFF
D gene: .; clone size: .; CDR3 length: 12; J gene: TRBJ1-3; V gene: TRBV2; CDR3 DNA: TGTGCCAGCAAAGGGGACGGAAACACCATATATTTT; CDR3 protein: CASKGDGNTIYF
D gene: .; clone size: many; CDR3 length: 16; J gene: TRBJ1-1; V gene: TRBV30; CDR3 DNA: TGTGCCTATGGAGTGGGGACCCTGAGTGTGAACACTGAAGCTTTCTTT; CDR3 protein: CAYGVGTLSVNTEAFF
D gene: TRBD2; clone size: .; CDR3 length: 19; J gene: TRBJ2-1; V gene: TRBV11-3; CDR3 DNA: TGTGCCAGCAGCTTAGGGTGGGTGGGGACTGGCGGGAGGAGGAATGAGCAGTTCTTC; CDR3 protein: CASSLGWVGTGGRRNEQFF
D gene: TRBD1; clone size: few; CDR3 length: 15; J gene: TRBJ2-5; V gene: TRBV9; CDR3 DNA: TGTGCCAGCAGCGCTTTAACAGGGGCGCAAGAGTCCCAGTACTTC; CDR3 protein: CASSALTGAQESQYF
D gene: TRBD2; clone size: .; CDR3 length: 13; J gene: TRBJ2-3; V gene: TRBV20-1; CDR3 DNA: TGCAGTGTCTCGAGCGGGAGTGCAGATACGCAGTATTTT; CDR3 protein: CSVSSGSADTQYF
D gene: TRBD2; clone size: many; CDR3 length: 14; J gene: TRBJ2-5; V gene: TRBV29-1; CDR3 DNA: TGCAGCGTTGTTGGACTAGCAGGAGAAGAGACCCAGTACTTC; CDR3 protein: CSVVGLAGEETQYF
D gene: TRBD1; clone size: few; CDR3 length: 21; J gene: TRBJ2-6; V gene: TRBV12-3/TRBV12-4; CDR3 DNA: TGTGCCAGCAGTCGAGTAGCAACTTGGACAGGGGGCCGCTCTGGGGCCAACGTCCTGACTTTC; CDR3 protein: CASSRVATWTGGRSGANVLTF
D gene: .; clone size: many; CDR3 length: 15; J gene: TRBJ2-2; V gene: TRBV11-3; CDR3 DNA: TGTGCCAGCAGCCGTTGGCAGGGGAGCACCGGGGAGCTGTTTTTT; CDR3 protein: CASSRWQGSTGELFF
D gene: .; clone size: .; CDR3 length: 16; J gene: TRBJ2-2; V gene: TRBV7-6; CDR3 DNA: TGTGCCGGCCTACCGGGACGCTCCGCGAACACCGGGGAGCTGTTTTTT; CDR3 protein: CAGLPGRSANTGELFF
D gene: .; clone size: many; CDR3 length: 13; J gene: TRBJ1-5; V gene: TRBV12-3/TRBV12-4; CDR3 DNA: TGTGCCTCTAGACTGAGAGACAATCAGCCCCAGCATTTT; CDR3 protein: CASRLRDNQPQHF
D gene: .; clone size: many; CDR3 length: 15; J gene: TRBJ2-6; V gene: TRBV5-5; CDR3 DNA: TGTGCCAGCAGCTTCCAGGGCTCTGGGGCCAACGTCCTGACTTTC; CDR3 protein: CASSFQGSGANVLTF
D gene: TRBD2; clone size: many; CDR3 length: 14; J gene: TRBJ2-2; V gene: TRBV12-3/TRBV12-4; CDR3 DNA: TGTGCCAGCAGCCTAGCGGGAGGATTCGGGGAGCTGTTTTTT; CDR3 protein: CASSLAGGFGELFF
D gene: .; clone size: many; CDR3 length: 10; J gene: TRBJ2-1; V gene: TRBV20-1; CDR3 DNA: TGCAGTGCTAGATTGGATGAGCAGTTCTTC; CDR3 protein: CSARLDEQFF
D gene: .; clone size: many; CDR3 length: 14; J gene: TRBJ2-2; V gene: TRBV5-1; CDR3 DNA: TGCGCCAGCAGCTTGGATGCGGGGTCCGGGGAGCTGTTTTTT; CDR3 protein: CASSLDAGSGELFF
D gene: TRBD2; clone size: .; CDR3 length: 15; J gene: TRBJ2-1; V gene: TRBV20-1; CDR3 DNA: TGCAGTGCTCCAACCGGGACTAGCGGATACAATGAGCAGTTCTTC; CDR3 protein: CSAPTGTSGYNEQFF
D gene: TRBD1; clone size: few; CDR3 length: 14; J gene: TRBJ2-2; V gene: TRBV11-3; CDR3 DNA: TGTGCCAGCAGCTTGCAGGGGGATTCCGGGGAGCTGTTTTTT; CDR3 protein: CASSLQGDSGELFF
D gene: TRBD1; clone size: many; CDR3 length: 16; J gene: TRBJ2-1; V gene: TRBV5-1; CDR3 DNA: TGCGCCAGCAGCCTCCTCACCAGACAGGGGAGGCATGAGCAGTTCTTC; CDR3 protein: CASSLLTRQGRHEQFF
D gene: TRBD2; clone size: many; CDR3 length: 15; J gene: TRBJ2-1; V gene: TRBV6-1; CDR3 DNA: TGTGCCAGCAGTCGGGCTAGCGGGGGGTACAATGAGCAGTTCTTC; CDR3 protein: CASSRASGGYNEQFF
D gene: .; clone size: many; CDR3 length: 15; J gene: TRBJ1-5; V gene: TRBV11-2; CDR3 DNA: TGTGCCAGCAGCTCGGACAGCTGGGGCAATCAGCCCCAGCATTTT; CDR3 protein: CASSSDSWGNQPQHF
D gene: .; clone size: many; CDR3 length: 12; J gene: TRBJ1-2; V gene: TRBV29-1; CDR3 DNA: TGCAGCGTTGAAGAGGGTAACTATGGCTACACCTTC; CDR3 protein: CSVEEGNYGYTF
D gene: .; clone size: few; CDR3 length: 17; J gene: TRBJ2-2; V gene: TRBV19; CDR3 DNA: TGTGCCAGTAGCACTTCCGGGACAGCAGGAGGGCCCGGGGAGCTGTTTTTT; CDR3 protein: CASSTSGTAGGPGELFF
D gene: TRBD2; clone size: many; CDR3 length: 16; J gene: TRBJ2-1; V gene: TRBV5-1; CDR3 DNA: TGCGCCAGCAGATCGGGACTAGCGGGAGAATGGGATGAGCAGTTCTTC; CDR3 protein: CASRSGLAGEWDEQFF
D gene: .; clone size: many; CDR3 length: 12; J gene: TRBJ2-1; V gene: TRBV3-1; CDR3 DNA: TGTGCCAGCAGCCAAGGAAGCAATGAGCAGTTCTTC; CDR3 protein: CASSQGSNEQFF
D gene: .; clone size: many; CDR3 length: 14; J gene: TRBJ1-6; V gene: TRBV6-1; CDR3 DNA: TGTGCCAGCAGTGCCGGGAACTTTAATTCACCCCTCCACTTT; CDR3 protein: CASSAGNFNSPLHF
D gene: .; clone size: few; CDR3 length: 17; J gene: TRBJ2-2; V gene: TRBV14; CDR3 DNA: TGTGCCAGCAGCCCTCTTAGTGTGTCGGGGAACACCGGGGAGCTGTTTTTT; CDR3 protein: CASSPLSVSGNTGELFF
D gene: .; clone size: .; CDR3 length: 14; J gene: TRBJ1-1; V gene: TRBV2; CDR3 DNA: TGTGCCAGCAGTGAACGCGGGGGGAACACTGAAGCTTTCTTT; CDR3 protein: CASSERGGNTEAFF
D gene: .; clone size: many; CDR3 length: 17; J gene: TRBJ2-7; V gene: TRBV11-3; CDR3 DNA: TGTGCCAGCAGAGGAGGCCCAACACGACGCAGCTCCTACGAGCAGTACTTC; CDR3 protein: CASRGGPTRRSSYEQYF
D gene: .; clone size: many; CDR3 length: 14; J gene: TRBJ2-7; V gene: TRBV2; CDR3 DNA: TGTGCCAGCAGTGAACCTAGCGCTACCTACGAGCAGTACTTC; CDR3 protein: CASSEPSATYEQYF
D gene: .; clone size: many; CDR3 length: 16; J gene: TRBJ2-1; V gene: TRBV6-5; CDR3 DNA: TGTGCCAGCAGTTATATGGCGGGGAGCTCCTACAATGAGCAGTTCTTC; CDR3 protein: CASSYMAGSSYNEQFF
D gene: .; clone size: many; CDR3 length: 14; J gene: TRBJ2-3; V gene: TRBV7-2; CDR3 DNA: TGTGCCAGCTCACCACGGCGGGACACAGATACGCAGTATTTT; CDR3 protein: CASSPRRDTDTQYF
D gene: .; clone size: .; CDR3 length: 14; J gene: TRBJ1-5; V gene: TRBV27; CDR3 DNA: TGTGCCAGCAGCCCGACAGCGGGGAGGCAGCCCCAGCATTTT; CDR3 protein: CASSPTAGRQPQHF
D gene: .; clone size: many; CDR3 length: 15; J gene: TRBJ1-1; V gene: TRBV10-3; CDR3 DNA: TGTGCCATCAGTGAGTCGCCCAGGACCAACACTGAAGCTTTCTTT; CDR3 protein: CAISESPRTNTEAFF
D gene: TRBD2; clone size: few; CDR3 length: 11; J gene: TRBJ2-7; V gene: TRBV6-1; CDR3 DNA: TGTGCCAGCAATACCCGGACTAGCGAGGACTTC; CDR3 protein: CASNTRTSEDF
D gene: .; clone size: many; CDR3 length: 10; J gene: TRBJ1-1; V gene: TRBV7-9; CDR3 DNA: TGTGCCAGCAGCTTCTATGAAGCTTTCTTT; CDR3 protein: CASSFYEAFF
D gene: .; clone size: many; CDR3 length: 16; J gene: TRBJ1-2; V gene: TRBV6-1; CDR3 DNA: TGTGCCAGCAGTAGGGACATCTGGCCAAGAAACTATGGCTACACCTTC; CDR3 protein: CASSRDIWPRNYGYTF
D gene: .; clone size: many; CDR3 length: 16; J gene: TRBJ2-3; V gene: TRBV5-8; CDR3 DNA: TGTGCCAGCAGCTGGGTCGGGACATCTAGCACAGATACGCAGTATTTT; CDR3 protein: CASSWVGTSSTDTQYF
D gene: TRBD1; clone size: few; CDR3 length: 17; J gene: TRBJ1-4; V gene: TRBV7-9; CDR3 DNA: TGTGCCAGCAGCCTCCGACAGGGCGCTGCAACTAATGAAAAACTGTTTTTT; CDR3 protein: CASSLRQGAATNEKLFF
D gene: .; clone size: .; CDR3 length: 15; J gene: TRBJ2-3; V gene: TRBV5-1; CDR3 DNA: TGCGCCAGCAGCTTTACAGGACCATTCACAGATACGCAGTATTTT; CDR3 protein: CASSFTGPFTDTQYF
D gene: .; clone size: .; CDR3 length: 15; J gene: TRBJ1-1; V gene: TRBV18; CDR3 DNA: TGTGCCAGCTCACCACAGCTCCAGATGAACACTGAAGCTTTCTTT; CDR3 protein: CASSPQLQMNTEAFF
D gene: .; clone size: few; CDR3 length: 12; J gene: TRBJ2-1; V gene: TRBV29-1; CDR3 DNA: TGCAGCGTTCGGGCAGGAAAGAATGAGCAGTTCTTC; CDR3 protein: CSVRAGKNEQFF
D gene: .; clone size: many; CDR3 length: 15; J gene: TRBJ1-4; V gene: TRBV3-1; CDR3 DNA: TGTGCCAGCAGCCTCCGGGACAACCAGAATGAAAAACTGTTTTTT; CDR3 protein: CASSLRDNQNEKLFF
D gene: TRBD1; clone size: many; CDR3 length: 16; J gene: TRBJ2-7; V gene: TRBV3-1; CDR3 DNA: TGTGCCAGCAGCCAAGACTCGGGACAGGGATTTGGCGAGCAGTACTTC; CDR3 protein: CASSQDSGQGFGEQYF
D gene: .; clone size: .; CDR3 length: 15; J gene: TRBJ2-3; V gene: TRBV7-3; CDR3 DNA: TGTGCCAGCAGCTCATTGGGTCTGGCCACAGATACGCAGTATTTT; CDR3 protein: CASSSLGLATDTQYF
D gene: TRBD2; clone size: many; CDR3 length: 17; J gene: TRBJ2-1; V gene: TRBV11-1; CDR3 DNA: TGTGCCAGCAGCTTGGTGAGCGGGACCAGGTTCTACAATGAGCAGTTCTTC; CDR3 protein: CASSLVSGTRFYNEQFF
D gene: .; clone size: many; CDR3 length: 15; J gene: TRBJ1-6; V gene: TRBV27; CDR3 DNA: TGTGCCAGCAGTGGAGCCGGGATACAAAATTCACCCCTCCACTTT; CDR3 protein: CASSGAGIQNSPLHF
D gene: .; clone size: .; CDR3 length: 14; J gene: TRBJ2-2; V gene: TRBV7-2; CDR3 DNA: TGTGCCAGCAACCCTGACCGTAACACCGGGGAGCTGTTTTTT; CDR3 protein: CASNPDRNTGELFF
D gene: .; clone size: .; CDR3 length: 15; J gene: TRBJ2-1; V gene: TRBV19; CDR3 DNA: TGTGCCAGTAGTAAAAACCTCCAGGGGTCAGGTGAGCAGTTCTTC; CDR3 protein: CASSKNLQGSGEQFF
D gene: TRBD2; clone size: many; CDR3 length: 14; J gene: TRBJ2-7; V gene: TRBV6-2/TRBV6-3; CDR3 DNA: TGTGCCACCTATCCGGGACTAGCGCAATACGAGCAGTACTTC; CDR3 protein: CATYPGLAQYEQYF
D gene: TRBD2; clone size: many; CDR3 length: 15; J gene: TRBJ2-7; V gene: TRBV2; CDR3 DNA: TGTGCCAGCAGTGCGGCGGAACTAGCGGGAAACGAGCAGTACTTC; CDR3 protein: CASSAAELAGNEQYF
D gene: .; clone size: few; CDR3 length: 13; J gene: TRBJ1-3; V gene: TRBV15; CDR3 DNA: TGTGCCACCAGCGATTCCCTTGGAAACACCATATATTTT; CDR3 protein: CATSDSLGNTIYF
D gene: TRBD2; clone size: many; CDR3 length: 17; J gene: TRBJ2-3; V gene: TRBV20-1; CDR3 DNA: TGCAGTGCAAATGGACTAGCGGGTAAATCTAGCACAGATACGCAGTATTTT; CDR3 protein: CSANGLAGKSSTDTQYF
D gene: .; clone size: few; CDR3 length: 15; J gene: TRBJ2-1; V gene: TRBV19; CDR3 DNA: TGTGCCAGTAGTATATATGAGGGAACCTACAATGAGCAGTTCTTC; CDR3 protein: CASSIYEGTYNEQFF
D gene: .; clone size: few; CDR3 length: 12; J gene: TRBJ2-1; V gene: TRBV19; CDR3 DNA: TGTGCCAGTAGGGCCCATTACAATGAGCAGTTCTTC; CDR3 protein: CASRAHYNEQFF